A selection of T cell receptor beta chains follows, all from one sample in a study of blood T cell repertoires in COVID-19. The assay was immunoSEQ multiplex PCR, and TCRdb's table has in-frame clones only and misses some. Among around 110,000 clones listed, under 95% were seen once. The sequenced material came from peripheral blood. All receptors derive from a woman in her thirties with acute or convalescent COVID-19. Both conserved end residues are part of each CDR3. Fields, in order: V gene, clone size, J gene, D gene, CDR3 DNA, CDR3 protein. The D gene is left open where the match is weak. The size of a clone is reported for some rows only, either as once, few or many, or as a class for expanded clones.

TRBV5-1	.	TRBJ1-5	TRBD1	TGCGCCAGCAGCTTGGAGACAGGGGTCGCTCAGCCCCAGCATTTT	CASSLETGVAQPQHF
TRBV7-2	.	TRBJ2-1	TRBD2	TGTGCCAGCAGCTTTGGCGGGGGGGGGATTGAGCAGTTCTTC	CASSFGGGGIEQFF
TRBV5-4	once	TRBJ2-1	.	TGTGCCAGCAGCTTGGCAGGGGCCAGCTCCTACAATGAGCAGTTCTTC	CASSLAGASSYNEQFF
TRBV19	.	TRBJ1-1	TRBD1	TGTGCCAGTAGTACTCAGGGGGGCACTGAAGCTTTCTTT	CASSTQGGTEAFF
TRBV6-2/TRBV6-3	once	TRBJ2-1	.	TGTGCCAGCAGTTACAGGGGTGCGGATGAGCAGTTCTTC	CASSYRGADEQFF
TRBV10-1	.	TRBJ2-1	TRBD2	TGCGCCAGCAGTGACCCAGCGCCGGGACTAGCGCCAACCCGGGACAATGAGCAGTTCTTC	CASSDPAPGLAPTRDNEQFF
TRBV9	.	TRBJ2-7	.	TGTGCCAGCAGCGTATCCACGGAGGCCTACGAGCAGTACTTC	CASSVSTEAYEQYF
TRBV11-2	.	TRBJ1-3	.	TGTGCCAGCAGCTTAGAAGGACAGTCTGGAAACACCATATATTTT	CASSLEGQSGNTIYF
TRBV3-1/TRBV3-2	.	TRBJ2-5	.	TGTGCCAGCAGTCCGCCAGGGGTAGAGACCCAGTACTTC	CASSPPGVETQYF
TRBV10-1	.	TRBJ1-2	TRBD1	TGCGCCAGCAGTGGGTGGGGGACAGGGGTAGTCTATGGCTACACCTTC	CASSGWGTGVVYGYTF
TRBV7-7	.	TRBJ2-1	.	TGTGCCAGCAGCTTAGACCGCAGCTCCTACAATGAGCAGTTCTTC	CASSLDRSSYNEQFF
TRBV7-2	.	TRBJ1-2	.	TGTGCCAGCAGCTTAAGCCAGGGCCAGGTGGGGGGCTACACCTTC	CASSLSQGQVGGYTF
TRBV30	.	TRBJ2-7	TRBD2	TGTGCCTGGAGTCTCCCGGGACAGGGTGCTAGCGGGGGGCGGAAGCAGTACTTC	CAWSLPGQGASGGRKQYF
TRBV12-3/TRBV12-4	.	TRBJ1-1	.	TGTGCCAGCAGTGCGGGGAACACTGAAGCTTTCTTT	CASSAGNTEAFF
TRBV5-1	.	TRBJ2-3	TRBD2	TGCGCCAGCAGCCCCACGGGGGGGCACACAGATACGCAGTATTTT	CASSPTGGHTDTQYF
TRBV7-3	once	TRBJ1-5	TRBD1	TGTGCCAGCAGCCCTCCAACAGGGGGCGAGGGTCAGCCCCAGCATTTT	CASSPPTGGEGQPQHF
TRBV4-1	.	TRBJ2-5	.	TGCGCCAGCAGCCAAGTTGCAGCGGAGACCCAGTACTTC	CASSQVAAETQYF
TRBV6-2/TRBV6-3	.	TRBJ2-1	.	TGTGCCAGCAGTTACGGCAGATACAATGAGCAGTTCTTC	CASSYGRYNEQFF
TRBV13	.	TRBJ1-2	TRBD1	TGTGCCAGCAGCGCCAGGGGGCTGATCTATGGCTACACCTTC	CASSARGLIYGYTF
TRBV24-1	.	TRBJ2-5	TRBD2	TGTGCCACCAGTGATGGGGGACTAGCGGGACCCCAAGAGACCCAGTACTTC	CATSDGGLAGPQETQYF
TRBV18	once	TRBJ2-7	TRBD2	TGTGCCAGCTCACCAACTAGCGGGGGGGCGGGCCACGAGCAGTACTTC	CASSPTSGGAGHEQYF
TRBV7-2	.	TRBJ2-7	.	TGTGCCAGCAGCTTAGAGGGGACTACCAGGGGCGAGCAGTACTTC	CASSLEGTTRGEQYF
TRBV7-8	.	TRBJ1-3	.	TGTGCCAGCAGCTTAGTCCTGGGAAACACCATATATTTT	CASSLVLGNTIYF
TRBV6-5	.	TRBJ1-1	.	TGTGCCAGCAGGACGGGGGGCCAGAACACTGAAGCTTTCTTT	CASRTGGQNTEAFF
TRBV6-1	.	TRBJ2-1	TRBD2	TGTGCCAGCACCGGGACTAGTCTCGCGAATGAGCAGTTCTTC	CASTGTSLANEQFF
TRBV11-3	.	TRBJ2-5	.	TGTGCCAGCAGCATGCTAGGGGGTCTGCAAGAGACCCAGTACTTC	CASSMLGGLQETQYF
TRBV6-6	.	TRBJ1-6	.	TGTGCCATAAAACAGGGTGGTTCACCCCTCCACTTT	CAIKQGGSPLHF
TRBV20-1	.	TRBJ2-2	.	TGCAGTGCTAGTTTCACAGCCGGGGAGCTGTTTTTT	CSASFTAGELFF
TRBV29-1	.	TRBJ1-1	.	TGCAGCGTGCAGGGGTATGGAGCTTTCTTT	CSVQGYGAFF
TRBV24-1	.	TRBJ1-1	.	TGTGCCACCAGTGTAACTGGTGGCACTGAAGCTTTCTTT	CATSVTGGTEAFF
TRBV19	.	TRBJ1-1	.	TGTGCCAGTAGTATCGGGGGGGCGAACACTGAAGCTTTCTTT	CASSIGGANTEAFF
TRBV4-2	.	TRBJ1-3	TRBD1	TGTGCCAGCAGCCAAGCCGACAGGGACGGTGGAAACACCATATATTTT	CASSQADRDGGNTIYF
TRBV27	.	TRBJ1-6	.	TGTGCCAGCAGACCAGGGACACTAAAAACGGGTTCACCCCTCCACTTT	CASRPGTLKTGSPLHF
TRBV7-3	.	TRBJ2-1	TRBD2	TGTGCCAGCAGCCTAGGACTAGCGGGGGCCCAGGGGGAGCAGTTCTTC	CASSLGLAGAQGEQFF
TRBV28	.	TRBJ1-1	TRBD1	TGTGCCAGCAGTTTATATCGGACAGGGAGGGACGAAGCTTTCTTT	CASSLYRTGRDEAFF
TRBV13	.	TRBJ1-1	.	TGTGCCAGCAGCCACGAAAATAGTCGTGTTGCTGAAGCTTTCTTT	CASSHENSRVAEAFF
TRBV29-1	.	TRBJ2-7	TRBD1	TGCAGCGCACTTGGGACAGGGGGCGGCTACGAGCAGTACTTC	CSALGTGGGYEQYF
TRBV6-2/TRBV6-3	.	TRBJ2-2	.	TGTGCCAGCAGTAACGCCAGGGCGAACACCGGGGAGCTGTTTTTT	CASSNARANTGELFF
TRBV6-2/TRBV6-3	.	TRBJ2-1	TRBD1	TGTGCCAGCAGTGGACCGAGACAGGGGGCGGGTAATGAGCAGTTCTTC	CASSGPRQGAGNEQFF
TRBV28	once	TRBJ1-5	.	TGTGCCAGCAGTTTCGCCAGGGTCGTGGGTCAGCCCCAGCATTTT	CASSFARVVGQPQHF